Listed here are 5 T cell receptor beta chains from one sample, sequenced in a study of blood T cell repertoires in COVID-19. Repertoires were generated with immunoSEQ multiplex PCR, while TCRdb's copy carries only in-frame clones and drops some. The repertoire holds about 170,000 clones, with roughly 80% as singletons. Sequencing used peripheral blood. The receptors were gathered from an elderly woman with COVID-19, enrolled during active disease.

The rearrangement links TRBV6-5 to TRBJ2-3, with 8 nucleotides matching TRBD1. The CDR3 extends over 14 amino acids. Unmatched junction bases numbered 8, after V lost 6 bases and J lost 6 bases. From germline, CDR1 is MNHEY and CDR2 SVGAGI. CDR3 loop: CASRDRDSSDTQYF. CDR3 nucleotide sequence: TGTGCCAGCAGGGACAGGGACAGCTCTGATACGCAGTATTTT.

The chain links TRBV18 to TRBJ1-2, with D possibly being TRBD1 (5 bases). Germline V gene sequence: CDR1 KGHSH, CDR2 LQKENI. Trimming removed 2 bases at V and 4 bases at J, with 8 bases between. This CDR3 is built from 13 residues. As DNA, the CDR3 is TGTGCCAGCTCACCAGACAGAATCTATGGCTACACCTTC. It encodes CASSPDRIYGYTF.

The chain employs TRBV3-1 (or the pseudogene TRBV3-2) and TRBJ1-2; TRBD1 agrees at 9 bases. The germline CDR1 and CDR2 sequences are LGHDT and YNNKEL (reference sequence). CDR3 length: 15 amino acids. V lost 4 bases and J lost 8; bases outside the gene matches: 11. CDR3 sequence reads: CASSRSVGQGHGYTF. In nucleotides, the CDR3 is TGTGCCAGCAGCCGAAGCGTGGGACAGGGTCACGGCTACACCTTC.

V and J are TRBV6-5 and TRBJ1-3, with 8 bases that match TRBD1. The length of the CDR3 is 15 residues. Germline CDR1 reads MNHEY; CDR2 reads SVGAGI. Unmatched junction bases numbered 11, after V lost 8 bases and J lost 5 bases. The CDR3 sequence is CASSLGQGNRNTIYF. The DNA for the CDR3 is TGTGCCAGCTCCCTCGGACAGGGTAACAGAAACACCATATATTTT.

The CDR3 bases are TGCAGTGCTAGAGCCGTGGCAGAAGCTTTCTTT. Protein sequence: CSARAVAEAFF. The J gene is TRBJ1-1, the V gene TRBV20-1; D gene unclear. This CDR3 has 11 amino acids. The germline V gene encodes CDR1 DFQATT and CDR2 SNEGSKA (reference sequence). V was clipped by 1 base and J by 8 bases, with 8 bases between them.